This T cell receptor beta chain was identified in a study of shared clonotypes between healthy human individuals. The study, taken as a whole, reports: Estimated richness values were generally larger in naive subsets than in memory subsets.

Some clones are missing from TCRdb's copy, which holds only in-frame ones; the method was immunoSEQ multiplex PCR. The table includes approximately 2.5 million clones, around 90% detected once. This clone appeared a single time. The antigen remains unidentified. Source material: naive CD4+ T cells sorted from blood. Subset in this sample: CD45RA+ positively selected. This sequence was found in a man aged 18 to 29 in good health.

CDR3 residues: CASGWAGLDTQYF. CDR3 in DNA: TGTGCCAGCGGCTGGGCAGGGCTCGATACGCAGTATTTT. This chain links TRBV25-1 with TRBJ2-3; a possible D gene is TRBD1 (5 bases). This CDR3 has 13 amino acids. The germline gives CDR1 MGHDK, CDR2 SYGVNS. V lost 8 bases and J 6 bases, leaving 15 bases between the germline ends. The whole variable domain, filled in from reference TRBV25-1 and TRBJ2-3, reads EADIYQTPRYLVIGTGKKITLECSQTMGHDKMYWYQQDPGMELHLIHYSYGVNSTEKGDLSSESTVSRIRTEHFPLTLESARPSHTSQYLCASGWAGLDTQYFGPGTRLTVL.